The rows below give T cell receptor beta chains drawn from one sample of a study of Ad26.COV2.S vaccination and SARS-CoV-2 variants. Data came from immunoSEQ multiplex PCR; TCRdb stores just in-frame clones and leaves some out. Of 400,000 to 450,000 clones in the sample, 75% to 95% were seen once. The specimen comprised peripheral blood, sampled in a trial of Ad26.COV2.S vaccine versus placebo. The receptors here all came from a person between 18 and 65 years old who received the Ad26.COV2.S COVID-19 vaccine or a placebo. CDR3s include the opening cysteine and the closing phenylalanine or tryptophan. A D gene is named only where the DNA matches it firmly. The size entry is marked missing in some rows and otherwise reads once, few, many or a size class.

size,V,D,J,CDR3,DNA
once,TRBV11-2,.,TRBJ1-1,CASSLVVGAITEAFF,TGTGCCAGCAGCTTAGTCGTGGGGGCAATCACTGAAGCTTTCTTT
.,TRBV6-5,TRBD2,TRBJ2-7,CASSYAGTSGKYEQYF,TGTGCCAGCAGTTACGCCGGGACTAGCGGGAAGTACGAGCAGTACTTC
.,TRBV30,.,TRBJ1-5,CAWSVSQGQPQHF,TGTGCCTGGAGTGTTTCTCAGGGCCAGCCCCAGCATTTT
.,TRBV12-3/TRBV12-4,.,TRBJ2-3,CASTPRWADTQYF,TGTGCCAGCACCCCAAGGTGGGCCGATACGCAGTATTTT
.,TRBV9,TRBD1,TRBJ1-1,CASSPPTGGLMNTEAFF,TGTGCCAGCAGCCCACCGACAGGGGGCTTAATGAACACTGAAGCTTTCTTT
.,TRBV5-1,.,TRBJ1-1,CASSLGASMNTEAFF,TGCGCCAGCAGCTTGGGGGCCTCCATGAACACTGAAGCTTTCTTT
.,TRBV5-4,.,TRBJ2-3,CASSSTGADTQYF,TGTGCCAGCAGCTCCACCGGGGCGGATACGCAGTATTTT
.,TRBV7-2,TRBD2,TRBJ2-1,CASSLAGGKFYNEQFF,TGTGCCAGCAGCTTAGCGGGGGGGAAGTTCTACAATGAGCAGTTCTTC
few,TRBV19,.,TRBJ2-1,CASRALVVPNEQFF,TGTGCCAGTAGAGCCTTAGTCGTCCCAAATGAGCAGTTCTTC
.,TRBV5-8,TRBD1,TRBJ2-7,CASSSQGFRSYEQYF,TGTGCCAGCAGCTCACAGGGGTTTCGCTCTTACGAGCAGTACTTC
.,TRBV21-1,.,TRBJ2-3,CASSWKGVDPKDTQYF,TGTGCCAGCAGCTGGAAAGGAGTGGACCCAAAAGATACGCAGTATTTT
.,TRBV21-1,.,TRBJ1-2,CASSKGRRGTIANYGYTF,TGTGCCAGCAGCAAAGGTCGAAGGGGCACAATCGCTAACTATGGCTACACCTTC
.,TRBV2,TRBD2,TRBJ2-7,CASSWGGGYTYEQYF,TGTGCCAGCAGCTGGGGGGGAGGGTACACCTACGAGCAGTACTTC
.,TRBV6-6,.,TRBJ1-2,CASSDQGGYTF,TGTGCCAGCAGTGATCAGGGAGGCTACACCTTC
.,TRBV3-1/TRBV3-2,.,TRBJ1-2,CASSQDWENDGYTF,TGTGCCAGCAGCCAAGACTGGGAGAACGATGGCTACACCTTC